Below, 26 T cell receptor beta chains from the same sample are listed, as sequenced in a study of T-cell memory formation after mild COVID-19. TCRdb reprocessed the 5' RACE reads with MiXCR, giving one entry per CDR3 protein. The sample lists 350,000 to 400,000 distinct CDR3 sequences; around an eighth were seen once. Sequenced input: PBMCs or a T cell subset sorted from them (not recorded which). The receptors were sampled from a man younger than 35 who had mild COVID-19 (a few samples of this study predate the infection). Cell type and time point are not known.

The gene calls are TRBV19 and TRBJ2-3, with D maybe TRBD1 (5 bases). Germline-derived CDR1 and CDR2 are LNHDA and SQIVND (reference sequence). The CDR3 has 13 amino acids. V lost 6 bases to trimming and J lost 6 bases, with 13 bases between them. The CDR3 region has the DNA TGTGCCAGTAGCCGGACACCCAAGGATACGCAGTATTTT. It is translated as CASSRTPKDTQYF. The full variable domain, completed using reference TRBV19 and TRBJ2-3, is DGGITQSPKYLFRKEGQNVTLSCEQNLNHDAMYWYRQDPGQGLRLIYYSQIVNDFQKGDIAEGYSVSREKKESFPLTVTSAQKNPTAFYLCASSRTPKDTQYFGPGTRLTVL.

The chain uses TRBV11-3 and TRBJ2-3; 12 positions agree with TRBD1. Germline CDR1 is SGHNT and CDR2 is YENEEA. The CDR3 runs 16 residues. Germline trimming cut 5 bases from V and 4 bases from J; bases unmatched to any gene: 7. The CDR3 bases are TGTGCCAGCAGCCCCGGGACAGGGGGCGCCTCAGATACGCAGTATTTT. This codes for CASSPGTGGASDTQYF.

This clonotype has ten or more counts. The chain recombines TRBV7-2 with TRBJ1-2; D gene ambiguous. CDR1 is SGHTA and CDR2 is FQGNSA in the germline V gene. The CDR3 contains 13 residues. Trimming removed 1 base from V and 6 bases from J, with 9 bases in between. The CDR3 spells CASSLGRLDGYTF. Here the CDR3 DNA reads TGTGCCAGCAGCTTAGGCCGGTTGGATGGCTACACCTTC.

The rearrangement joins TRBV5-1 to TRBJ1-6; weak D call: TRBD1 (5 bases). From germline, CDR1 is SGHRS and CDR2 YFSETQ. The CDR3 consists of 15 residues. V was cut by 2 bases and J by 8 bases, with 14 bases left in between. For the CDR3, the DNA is TGCGCCAGCAGCTTTCCCAGGGAGTTGGATTCACCCCTCCACTTT. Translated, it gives CASSFPRELDSPLHF.

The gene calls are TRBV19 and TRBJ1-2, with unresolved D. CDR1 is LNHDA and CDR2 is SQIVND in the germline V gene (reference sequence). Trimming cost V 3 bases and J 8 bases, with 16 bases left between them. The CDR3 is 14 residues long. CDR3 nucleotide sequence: TGTGCCAGTAGTATTCGCAACCGCGAAGCCGGCTACACCTTC. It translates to CASSIRNREAGYTF.

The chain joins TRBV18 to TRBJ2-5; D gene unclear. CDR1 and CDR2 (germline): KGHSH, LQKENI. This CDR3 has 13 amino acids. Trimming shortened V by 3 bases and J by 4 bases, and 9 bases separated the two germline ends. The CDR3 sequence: CASSPPAPETQYF. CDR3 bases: TGTGCCAGCTCACCGCCCGCCCCAGAGACCCAGTACTTC.

The chain's CDR3 is CASSFGGRGSPLHF. In DNA form, the CDR3 reads TGCGCCAGCAGCTTTGGGGGAAGGGGTTCACCCCTCCACTTT. This sequence joins TRBV5-1 and TRBJ1-6; maybe TRBD1 (5 bases). Trimming took off 2 bases at V and 9 bases at J, with 12 bases between the two ends. The CDR3 is 14 residues long. CDR1 SGHRS and CDR2 YFSETQ come from the germline V gene.

CDR3 amino acids: CASSPRYGQGSEQYV. The DNA of the CDR3 is TGCGCCAGCAGCCCGAGGTACGGTCAGGGTAGCGAGCAGTACGTC. This chain links TRBV5-1 with TRBJ2-7; maybe TRBD1 (5 bases). Trimming shortened V by 4 bases and J by 6 bases, and 20 bases separated the two germline ends. The germline CDR1 and CDR2 sequences are SGHRS and YFSETQ. The CDR3 is 15 amino acids.

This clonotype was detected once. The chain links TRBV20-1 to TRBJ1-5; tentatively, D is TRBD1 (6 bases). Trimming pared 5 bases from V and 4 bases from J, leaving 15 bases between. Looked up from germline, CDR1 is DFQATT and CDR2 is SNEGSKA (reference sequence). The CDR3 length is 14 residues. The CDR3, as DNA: TGCAGTGCTGAACAGGGAGGGCTAAATCAGCCCCAGCATTTT. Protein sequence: CSAEQGGLNQPQHF.

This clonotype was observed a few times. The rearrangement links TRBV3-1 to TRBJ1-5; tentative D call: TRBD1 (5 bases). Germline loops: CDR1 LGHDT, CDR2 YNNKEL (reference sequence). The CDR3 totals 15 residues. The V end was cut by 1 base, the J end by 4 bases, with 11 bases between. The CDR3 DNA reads TGTGCCAGCAGCCAAGTCCAGGGTTCGAATCAGCCCCAGCATTTT. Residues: CASSQVQGSNQPQHF.

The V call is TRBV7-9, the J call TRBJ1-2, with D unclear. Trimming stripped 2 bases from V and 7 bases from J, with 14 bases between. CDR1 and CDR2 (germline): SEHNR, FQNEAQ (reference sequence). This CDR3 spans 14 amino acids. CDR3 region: CASSLSGGFSGYTF. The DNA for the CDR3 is TGTGCCAGCAGCTTATCGGGAGGATTCAGTGGCTACACCTTC.

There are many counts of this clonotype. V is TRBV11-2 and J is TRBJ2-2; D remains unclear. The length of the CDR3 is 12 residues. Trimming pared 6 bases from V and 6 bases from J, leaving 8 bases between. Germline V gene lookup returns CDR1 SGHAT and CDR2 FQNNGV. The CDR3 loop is CASRPQPGELFF. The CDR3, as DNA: TGTGCCAGCAGGCCGCAACCCGGGGAGCTGTTTTTT.

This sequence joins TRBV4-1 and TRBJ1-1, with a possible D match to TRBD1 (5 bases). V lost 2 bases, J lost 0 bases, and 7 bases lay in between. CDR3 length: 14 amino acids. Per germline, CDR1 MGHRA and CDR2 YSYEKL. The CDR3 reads CASSQRGLNTEAFF. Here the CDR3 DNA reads TGCGCCAGCAGCCAAAGGGGACTGAACACTGAAGCTTTCTTT.

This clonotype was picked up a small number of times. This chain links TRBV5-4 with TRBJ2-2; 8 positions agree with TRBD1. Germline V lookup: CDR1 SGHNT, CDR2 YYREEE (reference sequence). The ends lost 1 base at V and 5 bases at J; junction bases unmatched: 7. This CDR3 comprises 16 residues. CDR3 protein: CASSLSADRATGELFF. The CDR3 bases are TGTGCCAGCAGCTTGTCGGCGGACAGGGCAACCGGGGAGCTGTTTTTT.

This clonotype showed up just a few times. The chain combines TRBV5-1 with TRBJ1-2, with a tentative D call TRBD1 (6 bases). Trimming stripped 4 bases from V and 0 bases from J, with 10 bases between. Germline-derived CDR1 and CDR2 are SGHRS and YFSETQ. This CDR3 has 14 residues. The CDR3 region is CASSTGHANYGYTF. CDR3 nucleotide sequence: TGCGCCAGCAGCACGGGACACGCTAACTATGGCTACACCTTC.

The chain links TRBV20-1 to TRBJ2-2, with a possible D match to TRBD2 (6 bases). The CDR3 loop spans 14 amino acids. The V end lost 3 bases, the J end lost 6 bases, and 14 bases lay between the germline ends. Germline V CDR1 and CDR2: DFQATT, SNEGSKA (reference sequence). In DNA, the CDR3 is TGCAGTGCTAGCGCGCGCGGGGAGGCCGGGGAGCTGTTTTTT. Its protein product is CSASARGEAGELFF.

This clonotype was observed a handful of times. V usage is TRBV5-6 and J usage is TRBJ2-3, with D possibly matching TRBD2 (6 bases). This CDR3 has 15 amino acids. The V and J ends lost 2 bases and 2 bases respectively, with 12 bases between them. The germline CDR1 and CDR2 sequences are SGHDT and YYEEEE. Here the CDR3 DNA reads TGTGCCAGCAGCTTCCGGGGGATTCTCACAGATACGCAGTATTTT. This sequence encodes CASSFRGILTDTQYF. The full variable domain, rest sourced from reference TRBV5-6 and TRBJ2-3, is DAGVTQSPTHLIKTRGQQVTLRCSPKSGHDTVSWYQQALGQGPQFIFQYYEEEERQRGNFPDRFSGHQFPNYSSELNVNALLLGDSALYLCASSFRGILTDTQYFGPGTRLTVL.

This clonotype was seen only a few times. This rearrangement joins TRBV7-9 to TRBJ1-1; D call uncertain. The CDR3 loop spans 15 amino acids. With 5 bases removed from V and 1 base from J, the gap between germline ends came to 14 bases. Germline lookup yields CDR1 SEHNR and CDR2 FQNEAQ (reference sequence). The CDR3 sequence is CASSPLLRANTEAFF. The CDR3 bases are TGTGCCAGCAGCCCACTGTTGAGGGCGAACACTGAAGCTTTCTTT.

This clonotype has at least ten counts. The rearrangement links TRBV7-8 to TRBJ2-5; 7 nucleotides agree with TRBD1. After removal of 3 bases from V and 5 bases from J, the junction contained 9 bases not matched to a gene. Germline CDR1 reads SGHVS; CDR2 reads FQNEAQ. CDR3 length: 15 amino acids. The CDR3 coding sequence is TGTGCCAGCAGCTTTGACAGGGTAGGAGGCGAGACCCAGTACTTC. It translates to CASSFDRVGGETQYF. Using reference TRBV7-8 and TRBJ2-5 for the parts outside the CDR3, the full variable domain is GAGVSQSPRYKVAKRGQDVALRCDPISGHVSLFWYQQALGQGPEFLTYFQNEAQLDKSGLPSDRFFAERPEGSVSTLKIQRTQQEDSAVYLCASSFDRVGGETQYFGPGTRLLVL.

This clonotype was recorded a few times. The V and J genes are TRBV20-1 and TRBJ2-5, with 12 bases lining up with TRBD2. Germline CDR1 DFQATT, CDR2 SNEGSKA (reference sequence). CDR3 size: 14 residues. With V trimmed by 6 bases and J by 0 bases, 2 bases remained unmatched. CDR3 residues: CSATSGGYQETQYF. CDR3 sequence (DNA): TGCAGTGCCACTAGCGGGGGGTACCAAGAGACCCAGTACTTC.

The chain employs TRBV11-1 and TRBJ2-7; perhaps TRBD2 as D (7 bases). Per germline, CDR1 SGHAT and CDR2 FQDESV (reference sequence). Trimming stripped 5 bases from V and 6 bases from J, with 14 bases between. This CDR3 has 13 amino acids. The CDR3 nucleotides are TGTGCCAGCAGCCGGACGGGGGGCTCCGAGCAGTACGTC. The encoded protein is CASSRTGGSEQYV.

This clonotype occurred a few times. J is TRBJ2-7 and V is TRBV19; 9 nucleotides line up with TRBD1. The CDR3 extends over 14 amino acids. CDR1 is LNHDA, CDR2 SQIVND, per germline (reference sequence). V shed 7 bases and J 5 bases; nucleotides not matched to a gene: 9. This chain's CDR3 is CASILRDRDHEQYF. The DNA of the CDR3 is TGTGCCAGTATTCTCCGGGACAGGGACCACGAGCAGTACTTC.

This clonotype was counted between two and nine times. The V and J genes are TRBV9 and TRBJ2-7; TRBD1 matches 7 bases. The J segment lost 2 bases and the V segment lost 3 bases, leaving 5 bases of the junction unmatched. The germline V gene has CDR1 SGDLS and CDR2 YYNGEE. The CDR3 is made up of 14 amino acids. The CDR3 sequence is CASSAEQGPYEQYF. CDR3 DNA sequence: TGTGCCAGCAGCGCGGAACAGGGGCCCTACGAGCAGTACTTC. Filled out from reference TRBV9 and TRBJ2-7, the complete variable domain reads DSGVTQTPKHLITATGQRVTLRCSPRSGDLSVYWYQQSLDQGLQFLIQYYNGEERAKGNILERFSAQQFPDLHSELNLSSLELGDSALYFCASSAEQGPYEQYFGPGTRLTVT.

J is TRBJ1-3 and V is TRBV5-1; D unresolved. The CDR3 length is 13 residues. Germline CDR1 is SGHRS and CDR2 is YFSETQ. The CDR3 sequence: CSRAFAGGNTIYF. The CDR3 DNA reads TGCTCGAGAGCTTTTGCGGGTGGAAACACCATATATTTT.

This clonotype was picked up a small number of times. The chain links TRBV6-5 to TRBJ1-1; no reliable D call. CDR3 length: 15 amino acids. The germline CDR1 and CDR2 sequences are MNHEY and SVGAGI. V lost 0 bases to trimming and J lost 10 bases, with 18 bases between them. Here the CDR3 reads CASSYSGRGPGGAFF. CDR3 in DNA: TGTGCCAGCAGTTACTCGGGCCGAGGGCCCGGAGGAGCTTTCTTT.

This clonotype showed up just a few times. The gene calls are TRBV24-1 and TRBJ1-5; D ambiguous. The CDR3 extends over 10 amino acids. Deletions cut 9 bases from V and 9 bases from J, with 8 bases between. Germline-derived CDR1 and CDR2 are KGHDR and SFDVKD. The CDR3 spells CATLRAPQHF. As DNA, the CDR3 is TGTGCCACCTTGCGGGCGCCCCAGCATTTT.